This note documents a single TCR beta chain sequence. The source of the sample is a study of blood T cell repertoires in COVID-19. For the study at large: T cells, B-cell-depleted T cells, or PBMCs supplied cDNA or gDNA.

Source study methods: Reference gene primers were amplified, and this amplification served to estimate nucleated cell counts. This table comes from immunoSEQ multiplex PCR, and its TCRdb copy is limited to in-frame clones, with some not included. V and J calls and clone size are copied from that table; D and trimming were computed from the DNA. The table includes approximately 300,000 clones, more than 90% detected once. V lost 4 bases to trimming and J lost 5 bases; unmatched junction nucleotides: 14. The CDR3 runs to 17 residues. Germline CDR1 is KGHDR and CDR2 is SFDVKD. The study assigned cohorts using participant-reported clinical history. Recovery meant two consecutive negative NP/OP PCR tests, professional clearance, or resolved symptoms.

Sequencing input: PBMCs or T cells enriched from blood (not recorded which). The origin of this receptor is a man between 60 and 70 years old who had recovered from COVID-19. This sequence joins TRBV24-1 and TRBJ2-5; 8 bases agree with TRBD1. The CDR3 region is CATSEASRGREGETQYF. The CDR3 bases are TGTGCCACCAGTGAGGCAAGCAGGGGGCGCGAGGGTGAGACCCAGTACTTC.